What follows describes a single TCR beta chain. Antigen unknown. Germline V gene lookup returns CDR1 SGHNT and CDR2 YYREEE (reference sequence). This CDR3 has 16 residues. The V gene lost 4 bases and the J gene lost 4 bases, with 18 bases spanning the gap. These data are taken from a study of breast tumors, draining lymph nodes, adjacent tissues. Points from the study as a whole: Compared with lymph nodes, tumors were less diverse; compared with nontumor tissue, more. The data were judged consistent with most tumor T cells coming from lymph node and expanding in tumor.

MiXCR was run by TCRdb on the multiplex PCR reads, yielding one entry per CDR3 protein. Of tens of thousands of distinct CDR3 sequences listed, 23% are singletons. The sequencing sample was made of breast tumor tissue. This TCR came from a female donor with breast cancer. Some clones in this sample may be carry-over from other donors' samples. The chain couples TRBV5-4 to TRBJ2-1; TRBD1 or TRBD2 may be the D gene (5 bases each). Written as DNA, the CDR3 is TGTGCCAGCAGCCAGGCCCTCTCGAGGGGTTACAATGAGCAGTTCTTC. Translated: CASSQALSRGYNEQFF.